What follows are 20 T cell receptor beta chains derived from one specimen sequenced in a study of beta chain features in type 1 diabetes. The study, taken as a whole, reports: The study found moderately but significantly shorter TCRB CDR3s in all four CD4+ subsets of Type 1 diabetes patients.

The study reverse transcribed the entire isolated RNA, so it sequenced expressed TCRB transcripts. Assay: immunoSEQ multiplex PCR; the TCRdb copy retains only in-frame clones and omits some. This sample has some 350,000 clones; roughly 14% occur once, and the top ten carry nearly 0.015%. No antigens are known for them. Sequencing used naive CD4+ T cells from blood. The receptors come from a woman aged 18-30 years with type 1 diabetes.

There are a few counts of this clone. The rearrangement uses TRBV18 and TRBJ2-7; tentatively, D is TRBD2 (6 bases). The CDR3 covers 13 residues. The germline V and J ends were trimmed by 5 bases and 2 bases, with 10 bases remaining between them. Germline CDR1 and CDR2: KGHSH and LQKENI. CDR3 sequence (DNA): TGTGCCAGCTCATTTGGGGGGACCTACGAGCAGTACGTC. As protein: CASSFGGTYEQYV.

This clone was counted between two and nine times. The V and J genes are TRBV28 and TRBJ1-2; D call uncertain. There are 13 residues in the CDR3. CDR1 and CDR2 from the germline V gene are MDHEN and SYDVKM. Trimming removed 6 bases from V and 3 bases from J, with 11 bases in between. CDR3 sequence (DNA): TGTGCCAGCAGCGCCACAACCCACTATGGCTACACCTTC. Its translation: CASSATTHYGYTF.

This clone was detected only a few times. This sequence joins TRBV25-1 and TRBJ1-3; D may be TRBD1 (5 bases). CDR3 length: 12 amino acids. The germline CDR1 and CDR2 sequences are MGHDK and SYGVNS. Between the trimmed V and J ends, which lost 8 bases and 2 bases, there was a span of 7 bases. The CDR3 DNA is TGTGCCAGCGAGACAGCTGGAAACACCATATATTTT. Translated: CASETAGNTIYF.

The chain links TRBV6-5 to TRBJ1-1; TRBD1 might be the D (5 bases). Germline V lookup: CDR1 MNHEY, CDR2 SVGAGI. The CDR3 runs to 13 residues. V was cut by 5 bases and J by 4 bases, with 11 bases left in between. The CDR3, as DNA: TGTGCCAGCAGTCTCACGGGGGTCACTGAAGCTTTCTTT. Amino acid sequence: CASSLTGVTEAFF.

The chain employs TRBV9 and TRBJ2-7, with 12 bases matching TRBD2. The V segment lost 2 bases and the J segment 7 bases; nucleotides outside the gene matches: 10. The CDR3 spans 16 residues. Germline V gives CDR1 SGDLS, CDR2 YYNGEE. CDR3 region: CASSVTGTSGLREQYF. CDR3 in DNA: TGTGCCAGCAGCGTCACTGGGACTAGCGGGCTACGTGAGCAGTACTTC.

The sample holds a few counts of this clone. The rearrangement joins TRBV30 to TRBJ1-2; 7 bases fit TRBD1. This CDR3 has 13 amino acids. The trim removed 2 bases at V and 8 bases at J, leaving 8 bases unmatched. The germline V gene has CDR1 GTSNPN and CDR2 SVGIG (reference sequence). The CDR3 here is CAWSPLTGIGYTF. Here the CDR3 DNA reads TGTGCCTGGAGTCCCCTGACAGGGATCGGCTACACCTTC.

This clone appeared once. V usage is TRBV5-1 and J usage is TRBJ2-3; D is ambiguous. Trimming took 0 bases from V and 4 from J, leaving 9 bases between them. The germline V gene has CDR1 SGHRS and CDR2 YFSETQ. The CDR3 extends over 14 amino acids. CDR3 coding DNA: TGCGCCAGCAGCTTGGCAGTTTTTCCAGATACGCAGTATTTT. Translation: CASSLAVFPDTQYF.

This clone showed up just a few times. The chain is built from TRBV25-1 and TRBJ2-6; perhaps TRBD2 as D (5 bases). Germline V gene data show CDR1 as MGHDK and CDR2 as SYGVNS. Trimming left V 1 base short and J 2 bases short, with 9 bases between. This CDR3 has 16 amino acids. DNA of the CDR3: TGTGCCAGCAGTGAATTCGAGGGCCCTGGGGCCAACGTCCTGACTTTC. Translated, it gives CASSEFEGPGANVLTF.

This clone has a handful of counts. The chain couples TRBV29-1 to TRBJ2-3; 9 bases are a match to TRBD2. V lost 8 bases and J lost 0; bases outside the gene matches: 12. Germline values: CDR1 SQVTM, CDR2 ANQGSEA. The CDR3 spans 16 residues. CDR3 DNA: TGCAGCACAACGACTAGCGGAAGTACTAGCACAGATACGCAGTATTTT. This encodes CSTTTSGSTSTDTQYF.

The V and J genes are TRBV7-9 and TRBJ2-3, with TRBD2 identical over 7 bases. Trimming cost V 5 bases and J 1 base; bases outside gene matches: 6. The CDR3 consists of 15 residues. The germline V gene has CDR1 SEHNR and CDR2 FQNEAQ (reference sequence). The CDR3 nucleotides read TGTGCCAGCAGCCGCAGACTAGCTCGCACAGATACGCAGTATTTT. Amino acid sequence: CASSRRLARTDTQYF. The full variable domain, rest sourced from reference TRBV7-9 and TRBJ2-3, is DTGVSQNPRHKITKRGQNVTFRCDPISEHNRLYWYRQTLGQGPEFLTYFQNEAQLEKSRLLSDRFSAERPKGSFSTLEIQRTEQGDSAMYLCASSRRLARTDTQYFGPGTRLTVL.

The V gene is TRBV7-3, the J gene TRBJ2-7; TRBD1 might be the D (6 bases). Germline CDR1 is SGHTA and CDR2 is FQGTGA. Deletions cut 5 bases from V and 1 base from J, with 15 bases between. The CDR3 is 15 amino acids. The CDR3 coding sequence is TGTGCCAGCAGCCCGTCCGGGACACCTTCCTACGAGCAGTACTTC. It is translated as CASSPSGTPSYEQYF.

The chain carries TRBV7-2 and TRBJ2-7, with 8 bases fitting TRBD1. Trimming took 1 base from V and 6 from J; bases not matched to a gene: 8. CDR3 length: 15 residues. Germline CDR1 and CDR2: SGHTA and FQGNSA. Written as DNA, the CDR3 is TGTGCCAGCAGCTTAGAGGGTCAGGGGGCATTCGAGCAGTACGTC. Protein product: CASSLEGQGAFEQYV.

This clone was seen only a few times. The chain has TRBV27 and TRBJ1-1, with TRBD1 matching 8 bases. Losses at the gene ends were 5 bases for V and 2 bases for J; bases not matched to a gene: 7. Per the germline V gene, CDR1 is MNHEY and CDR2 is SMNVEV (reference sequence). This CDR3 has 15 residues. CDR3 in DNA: TGTGCCAGCAGTCCTCAGGGGGCGAGAAACACTGAAGCTTTCTTT. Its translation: CASSPQGARNTEAFF.

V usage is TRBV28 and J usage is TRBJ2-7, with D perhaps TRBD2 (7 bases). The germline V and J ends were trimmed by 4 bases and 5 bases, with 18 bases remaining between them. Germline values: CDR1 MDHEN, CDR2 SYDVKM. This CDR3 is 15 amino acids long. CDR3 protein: CASSSAGAGGDEQYF. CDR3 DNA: TGTGCCAGCAGTTCCGCGGGGGCCGGCGGGGACGAGCAGTACTTC.

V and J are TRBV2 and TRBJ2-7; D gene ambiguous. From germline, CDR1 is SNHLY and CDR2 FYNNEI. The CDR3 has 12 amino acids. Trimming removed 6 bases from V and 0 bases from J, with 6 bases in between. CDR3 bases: TGTGCCAGCAGCCTGAGCTCCTACGAGCAGTACTTC. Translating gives CASSLSSYEQYF.

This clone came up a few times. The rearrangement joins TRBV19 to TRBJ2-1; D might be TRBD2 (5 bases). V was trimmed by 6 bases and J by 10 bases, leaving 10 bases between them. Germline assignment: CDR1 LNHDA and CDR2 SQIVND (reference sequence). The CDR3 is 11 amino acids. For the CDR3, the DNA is TGTGCCAGTAGGAGCGGTAGGGAGCAGTTCTTC. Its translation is CASRSGREQFF.

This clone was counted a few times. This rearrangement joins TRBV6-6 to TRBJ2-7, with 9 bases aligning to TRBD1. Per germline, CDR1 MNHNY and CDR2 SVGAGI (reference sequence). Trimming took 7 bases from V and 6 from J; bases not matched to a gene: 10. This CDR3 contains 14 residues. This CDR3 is CASKRTGAPGEQYF. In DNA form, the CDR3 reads TGTGCCAGCAAGCGGACAGGGGCTCCGGGCGAGCAGTACTTC.

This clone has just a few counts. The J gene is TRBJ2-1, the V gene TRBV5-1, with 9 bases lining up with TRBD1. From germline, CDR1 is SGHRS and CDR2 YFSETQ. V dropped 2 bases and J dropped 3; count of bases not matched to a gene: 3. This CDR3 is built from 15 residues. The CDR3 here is CASSFWTGVYNEQFF. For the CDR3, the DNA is TGCGCCAGCAGCTTCTGGACAGGGGTCTACAATGAGCAGTTCTTC.

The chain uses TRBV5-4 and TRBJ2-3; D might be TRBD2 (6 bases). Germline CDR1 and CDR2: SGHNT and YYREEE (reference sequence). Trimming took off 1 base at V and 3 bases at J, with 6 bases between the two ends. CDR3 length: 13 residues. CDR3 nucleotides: TGTGCCAGCAGCTTGAGCGGGACAGATACGCAGTATTTT. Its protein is CASSLSGTDTQYF.

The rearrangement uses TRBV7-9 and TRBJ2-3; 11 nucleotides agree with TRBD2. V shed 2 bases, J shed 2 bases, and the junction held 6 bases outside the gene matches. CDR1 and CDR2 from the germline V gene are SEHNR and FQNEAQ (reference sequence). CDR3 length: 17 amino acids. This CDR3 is CASSLRRLAGNTDTQYF. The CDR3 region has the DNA TGTGCCAGCAGCTTAAGAAGACTAGCGGGGAACACAGATACGCAGTATTTT.